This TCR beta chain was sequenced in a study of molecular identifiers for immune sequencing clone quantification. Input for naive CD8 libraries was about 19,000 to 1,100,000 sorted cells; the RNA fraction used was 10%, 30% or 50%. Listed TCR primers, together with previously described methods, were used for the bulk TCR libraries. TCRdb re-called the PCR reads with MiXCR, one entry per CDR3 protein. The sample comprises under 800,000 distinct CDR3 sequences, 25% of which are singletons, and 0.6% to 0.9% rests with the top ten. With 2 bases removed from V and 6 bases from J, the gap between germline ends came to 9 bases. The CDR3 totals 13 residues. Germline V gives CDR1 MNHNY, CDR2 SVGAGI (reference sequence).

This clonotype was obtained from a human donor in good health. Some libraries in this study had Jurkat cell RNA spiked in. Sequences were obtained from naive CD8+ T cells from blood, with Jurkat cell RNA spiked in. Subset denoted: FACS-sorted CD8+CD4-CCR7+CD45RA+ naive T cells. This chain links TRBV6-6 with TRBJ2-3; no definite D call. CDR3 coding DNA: TGTGCCAGCAGTTACACTCTTTTGGATACGCAGTATTTT. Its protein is CASSYTLLDTQYF.